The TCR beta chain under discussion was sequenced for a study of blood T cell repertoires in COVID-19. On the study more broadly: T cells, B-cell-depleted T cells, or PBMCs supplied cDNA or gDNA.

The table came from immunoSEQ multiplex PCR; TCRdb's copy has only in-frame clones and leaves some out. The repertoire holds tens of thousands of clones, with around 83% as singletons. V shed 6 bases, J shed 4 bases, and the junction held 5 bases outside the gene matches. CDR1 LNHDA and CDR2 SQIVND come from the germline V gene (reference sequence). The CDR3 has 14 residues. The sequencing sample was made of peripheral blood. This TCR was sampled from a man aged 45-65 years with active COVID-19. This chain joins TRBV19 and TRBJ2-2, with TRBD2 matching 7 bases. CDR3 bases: TGTGCCAGTAGGTTAAGCGGGGCCACCGGGGAGCTGTTTTTT. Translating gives CASRLSGATGELFF.